These 15 T cell receptor beta chains were sequenced from one sample in a study of regulatory T cells in long-lasting Graves disease. The authors built TCR beta libraries using iRepertoire HTBI primers and Arm-PCR of CDR3 regions. One entry per CDR3 protein, called by TCRdb with MiXCR from the multiplex PCR reads. The sample lists 450,000 to 650,000 distinct CDR3 sequences; around 15% were seen once. Time point meaning: newly diagnosed GD, antithyroid drugs for less than 3 months. PBMC-extracted RNA yielded the TCR library. These records were also assigned to another study, of T cells in Graves' hyperthyroidism and ophthalmopathy.

This specimen was peripheral blood mononuclear cells (PBMCs), taken at new diagnosis, from a patient treated with antithyroid drugs. Every receptor here comes from a woman aged 40-60 years with Graves disease.

This clonotype has just a few counts. A read error may be the cause here, since a much bigger clone is one base away. This chain connects TRBV2 to TRBJ2-1, with D possibly being TRBD1 or TRBD2 (5 bases each). There are 16 residues in the CDR3. Trimming took 6 bases from V and 8 from J, leaving 23 bases between them. Per the germline V gene, CDR1 is SNHLY and CDR2 is FYNNEI. The CDR3 loop reads CASRLDPASQGDEQFF. In DNA form, the CDR3 reads TGTGCCAGCAGACTAGACCCAGCGTCTCAAGGGGATGAGCAGTTCTTC.

The sample holds many counts of this clonotype. The chain carries TRBV6-6 and TRBJ1-5; 8 positions match TRBD1. V dropped 0 bases and J dropped 4; count of bases not matched to a gene: 5. Germline-derived CDR1 and CDR2 are MNHNY and SVGAGI (reference sequence). This CDR3 is built from 16 residues. CDR3 sequence reads: CASSYSRQGANQPQHF. As DNA, the CDR3 is TGTGCCAGCAGTTACTCGAGGCAGGGGGCAAATCAGCCCCAGCATTTT.

The chain couples TRBV7-2 to TRBJ2-3; 15 nucleotides match TRBD2. The germline V gene encodes CDR1 SGHTA and CDR2 FQGNSA. This CDR3 has 17 residues. Trimming took 5 bases from V and 1 from J; bases not matched to a gene: 4. The CDR3 nucleotides read TGTGCCAGCAGCACCGGACTAGCGGGGGGGGGCACAGATACGCAGTATTTT. Its protein product is CASSTGLAGGGTDTQYF.

The CDR3: CASSLVGGRDSYEQYF. In DNA form, the CDR3 reads TGTGCCAGCAGCTTAGTAGGGGGAAGGGATAGCTACGAGCAGTACTTC. The rearrangement links TRBV7-9 to TRBJ2-7; D is possibly TRBD1 (6 bases). Germline values: CDR1 SEHNR, CDR2 FQNEAQ (reference sequence). The V and J ends lost 1 base and 3 bases respectively, with 16 bases between them. This CDR3 comprises 16 residues. Full variable domain (remainder filled in from reference TRBV7-9 and TRBJ2-7): DTGVSQNPRHKITKRGQNVTFRCDPISEHNRLYWYRQTLGQGPEFLTYFQNEAQLEKSRLLSDRFSAERPKGSFSTLEIQRTEQGDSAMYLCASSLVGGRDSYEQYFGPGTRLTVT.

This clonotype was seen a handful of times. V is TRBV6-5 and J is TRBJ1-2; 8 bases map to TRBD1. CDR1 is MNHEY, CDR2 SVGAGI, per germline. V lost 0 bases to trimming and J lost 6 bases; unmatched junction nucleotides: 3. CDR3 size: 14 residues. The CDR3, as DNA: TGTGCCAGCAGTTACTCGGGCAGGGGGCATGGCTACACCTTC. The encoded protein is CASSYSGRGHGYTF.

This clonotype was seen a handful of times. The chain combines TRBV12-3 or TRBV12-4 with TRBJ1-5, with TRBD1 matching 7 bases. Trimming removed 5 bases from V and 2 bases from J; junction bases left unmatched: 6. The CDR3 sequence is 15 residues long. CDR3 coding DNA: TGTGCCAGCAGTAAGAACAGGGGAGGCAATCAGCCCCAGCATTTT. It is translated as CASSKNRGGNQPQHF.

This clonotype was counted only a few times. The chain links TRBV5-6 to TRBJ2-3; 12 nucleotides match TRBD2. V was clipped by 2 bases and J by 3 bases; unmatched bases: 7. Germline V gene data show CDR1 as SGHDT and CDR2 as YYEEEE. The CDR3 sequence is 17 residues long. The CDR3 DNA reads TGTGCCAGCAGCTTTAGGCTAGCGGGGGGGGGTACAGATACGCAGTATTTT. Protein sequence: CASSFRLAGGGTDTQYF.

This clonotype was seen a few times. The rearrangement links TRBV14 to TRBJ1-4; TRBD1 matches 8 bases. Germline trimming cut 3 bases from V and 8 bases from J; bases unmatched to any gene: 8. The CDR3 runs 15 residues. Germline-derived CDR1 and CDR2 are SGHDN and FVKESK. This CDR3 reads CASSQTGASGEKLFF. The CDR3 DNA follows: TGTGCCAGCAGCCAGACAGGGGCGAGTGGCGAAAAACTGTTTTTT. Drawing the rest from reference TRBV14 and TRBJ1-4, the complete variable domain is EAGVTQFPSHSVIEKGQTVTLRCDPISGHDNLYWYRRVMGKEIKFLLHFVKESKQDESGMPNNRFLAERTGGTYSTLKVQPAELEDSGVYFCASSQTGASGEKLFFGSGTQLSVL.

The chain recombines TRBV29-1 with TRBJ2-5; 8 nucleotides align to TRBD1. The CDR3 contains 11 residues. After removal of 7 bases from V and 3 bases from J, the junction contained 1 base not matched to a gene. Germline V gene sequence: CDR1 SQVTM, CDR2 ANQGSEA. CDR3 bases: TGCAGCGGGGGACAGGAAGAGACCCAGTACTTC. Translated, it gives CSGGQEETQYF.

This clonotype appeared many times. The rearrangement links TRBV6-5 to TRBJ1-2; no clear D gene. CDR1 is MNHEY, CDR2 SVGAGI, per germline. The CDR3 has 11 amino acids. The germline V and J ends were trimmed by 4 bases and 14 bases, with 14 bases remaining between them. The CDR3 protein is CASSSDRSYTF. CDR3 bases: TGTGCCAGCAGTTCCGACCGTTCGTATACCTTC.

Worth noting for this clonotype: A read error is possible here, since a much larger clone lies one base away. The rearrangement joins TRBV6-1 to TRBJ1-5; maybe TRBD1 (6 bases). V shed 3 bases and J shed 5 bases, with 20 bases lying between them. Germline-derived CDR1 and CDR2 are MNHNS and SASEGT. The CDR3 is 17 residues long. CDR3 coding DNA: TGTGCCAGCAGTGAGGGGGCGACGACCCCGGGGGATCAGCCCCAGCATTTT. This translates into CASSEGATTPGDQPQHF.

V is TRBV5-1 and J is TRBJ2-1; D remains unclear. This CDR3 is 12 amino acids long. V lost 0 bases to trimming and J lost 13 bases, with 11 bases between them. Germline CDR1 SGHRS, CDR2 YFSETQ. The CDR3 loop reads CASSLGSTPQFF. The DNA for the CDR3 is TGCGCCAGCAGCTTGGGGTCAACCCCCCAGTTCTTC.

In its sample, this clonotype was seen many times. The chain couples TRBV19 to TRBJ1-1; D might be TRBD1 (5 bases). This CDR3 has 14 amino acids. Germline V gene lookup returns CDR1 LNHDA and CDR2 SQIVND (reference sequence). Trimming took 1 base from V and 4 from J, leaving 10 bases between them. The CDR3 DNA follows: TGTGCCAGTAGTATAGCCAGGGCGGCCACTGAAGCTTTCTTT. This translates into CASSIARAATEAFF.

This clonotype has ten or more counts. This chain uses TRBV12-3 or TRBV12-4 with TRBJ1-4; 9 nucleotides align to TRBD1. J lost 0 bases, V lost 3 bases, and 8 bases had no gene match. The CDR3 length is 18 residues. This CDR3 reads CASSLGADRGSTNEKLFF. CDR3 nucleotides: TGTGCCAGCAGTTTGGGGGCCGACAGGGGGTCAACTAATGAAAAACTGTTTTTT.

This clonotype occurred many times. J is TRBJ2-7 and V is TRBV20-1; 13 bases map to TRBD2. The germline V gene encodes CDR1 DFQATT and CDR2 SNEGSKA (reference sequence). The CDR3 loop spans 16 amino acids. Germline trimming cut 4 bases from V and 2 bases from J; bases unmatched to any gene: 8. CDR3 residues: CSAKGPLAGGTYEQYF. As DNA, the CDR3 is TGCAGTGCTAAAGGACCACTAGCGGGGGGGACCTACGAGCAGTACTTC.